The clone carrying this TCR beta chain has at least ten counts. The source of the sample is a study of prognosis after radiotherapy for stage I lung cancer. Researchers used two-round multiplex PCR to amplify TCR beta CDR3 starting from genomic DNA. Primers were specific to each TRBV and TRBJ gene in first-round PCR. In TCRdb, the multiplex PCR reads were re-called with MiXCR into one record per CDR3 protein. This sample yields 20,000 to 30,000 distinct CDR3 sequences, of which roughly 40% are seen a single time; about 30% belongs to the top ten. From germline, CDR1 is SGHVS and CDR2 FNYEAQ. The CDR3 spans 14 residues. The trim removed 5 bases at V and 5 bases at J, leaving 9 bases unmatched.

The V call is TRBV7-6, the J call TRBJ2-7; the match to TRBD1 covers 7 bases. The clonotype was recovered from a donor aged 50 or older with non-small cell lung cancer. The sequencing used PBMCs, collected before or after stereotactic body radiation therapy (not recorded which). This CDR3 reads CASSPPDRIDEQYF. The CDR3 DNA sequence: TGTGCCAGCAGCCCCCCGGACAGGATCGACGAGCAGTACTTC.